This is a list of T cell receptor beta chains from one sample in a study of lymphopenia after photon versus proton radiotherapy. Libraries were prepared by immunoSEQ multiplex PCR; TCRdb keeps only in-frame clonotypes and omits some of them. The table shows some 42,000 clones, with around four fifths occurring only once. Sequences were derived from peripheral blood, sampled from a patient treated with proton-based radiotherapy. The origin of the receptors is a woman aged 65 to 85 with pancreatic cancer. Both conserved end residues are part of each CDR3. Each record gives: clone size, J gene, V gene, D gene, CDR3 protein, CDR3 DNA. D genes are given only for firm matches. Clone size is given for some rows only: seen once, a few or many times, or a class if the clone is expanded.

abundance: .
j_gene: TRBJ2-5
v_gene: TRBV19
d_gene: TRBD1
CDR3aa: CASSFGQAYQETQYF
CDR3nt: TGTGCCAGTAGTTTCGGACAGGCTTACCAAGAGACCCAGTACTTC

abundance: .
j_gene: TRBJ2-1
v_gene: TRBV18
d_gene: .
CDR3aa: CASSPQGSYNEQFF
CDR3nt: TGTGCCAGCTCGCCGCAGGGCTCCTACAATGAGCAGTTCTTC

abundance: once
j_gene: TRBJ2-1
v_gene: TRBV19
d_gene: TRBD2
CDR3aa: CASIWGLAGVNEQFF
CDR3nt: TGTGCCAGTATTTGGGGGCTAGCGGGAGTCAATGAGCAGTTCTTC

abundance: .
j_gene: TRBJ2-7
v_gene: TRBV4-1
d_gene: .
CDR3aa: CASSQAPPYEQYF
CDR3nt: TGCGCCAGCAGCCAAGCCCCTCCCTACGAGCAGTACTTC

abundance: .
j_gene: TRBJ2-1
v_gene: TRBV14
d_gene: .
CDR3aa: CASSPRGGGLISSYNEQFF
CDR3nt: TGTGCCAGCAGCCCCCGGGGAGGGGGGTTAATCAGCTCCTACAATGAGCAGTTCTTC

abundance: .
j_gene: TRBJ2-2
v_gene: TRBV28
d_gene: TRBD2
CDR3aa: CASRKTSGGTGELFF
CDR3nt: TGTGCCAGCAGAAAGACTAGCGGGGGCACCGGGGAGCTGTTTTTT

abundance: .
j_gene: TRBJ2-1
v_gene: TRBV5-5
d_gene: TRBD2
CDR3aa: CASSLLAGGYEQFF
CDR3nt: TGTGCCAGCAGCTTGCTAGCGGGAGGGTATGAGCAGTTCTTC

abundance: .
j_gene: TRBJ2-7
v_gene: TRBV2
d_gene: .
CDR3aa: CASNIFYEQYF
CDR3nt: TGTGCCAGCAATATTTTCTACGAGCAGTACTTC

abundance: .
j_gene: TRBJ1-2
v_gene: TRBV28
d_gene: .
CDR3aa: CASRPTTGVYGYTF
CDR3nt: TGTGCCAGCAGGCCGACGACAGGAGTCTATGGCTACACCTTC

abundance: .
j_gene: TRBJ2-7
v_gene: TRBV25-1
d_gene: TRBD1
CDR3aa: CASSETGLSIFEQYF
CDR3nt: TGTGCCAGCAGCGAGACAGGGCTGAGTATCTTCGAGCAGTACTTC

abundance: .
j_gene: TRBJ1-2
v_gene: TRBV6-5
d_gene: .
CDR3aa: CASSYGGGGTYGYTF
CDR3nt: TGTGCCAGCAGTTACGGGGGCGGGGGTACCTATGGCTACACCTTC

abundance: .
j_gene: TRBJ1-4
v_gene: TRBV10-1
d_gene: .
CDR3aa: CASTPGRAFEKLFF
CDR3nt: TGCGCCAGCACCCCGGGACGGGCTTTTGAAAAACTGTTTTTT

abundance: .
j_gene: TRBJ1-1
v_gene: TRBV5-8
d_gene: .
CDR3aa: CATSGINTEAFF
CDR3nt: TGTGCCACGAGTGGTATCAACACTGAAGCTTTCTTT

abundance: .
j_gene: TRBJ2-1
v_gene: TRBV15
d_gene: .
CDR3aa: CATSSNHPIARLPYNEQFF
CDR3nt: TGTGCCACCAGCTCAAACCACCCGATCGCCCGACTACCCTACAATGAGCAGTTCTTC

abundance: .
j_gene: TRBJ1-2
v_gene: TRBV10-1
d_gene: .
CDR3aa: CASSLRQVKGYGYTF
CDR3nt: TGCGCCAGCAGTCTAAGACAGGTCAAAGGCTATGGCTACACCTTC

abundance: .
j_gene: TRBJ2-5
v_gene: TRBV7-7
d_gene: .
CDR3aa: CASPGSPRGLQETQYF
CDR3nt: TGTGCTAGCCCGGGCTCTCCGAGAGGACTCCAAGAGACCCAGTACTTC

abundance: .
j_gene: TRBJ2-3
v_gene: TRBV19
d_gene: TRBD1
CDR3aa: CASRTGTGGSTQYF
CDR3nt: TGTGCCAGTAGAACCGGGACAGGGGGTTCCACGCAGTATTTT

abundance: .
j_gene: TRBJ2-1
v_gene: TRBV28
d_gene: TRBD2
CDR3aa: CASSRGLAVYNEQFF
CDR3nt: TGTGCCAGCAGCAGGGGACTAGCGGTCTACAATGAGCAGTTCTTC

abundance: .
j_gene: TRBJ2-1
v_gene: TRBV19
d_gene: TRBD1
CDR3aa: CASSTTGTSYNEQFF
CDR3nt: TGTGCCAGTAGCACGACAGGGACGAGTTACAATGAGCAGTTCTTC

abundance: .
j_gene: TRBJ1-6
v_gene: TRBV12-5
d_gene: TRBD1
CDR3aa: CASGPGGAGANSPLHF
CDR3nt: TGTGCTAGTGGACCAGGGGGCGCGGGTGCCAATTCACCCCTCCACTTT

abundance: .
j_gene: TRBJ2-1
v_gene: TRBV14
d_gene: .
CDR3aa: CASSQEISSYNEQFF
CDR3nt: TGTGCCAGCAGCCAGGAGATTAGCTCCTACAATGAGCAGTTCTTC

abundance: .
j_gene: TRBJ1-2
v_gene: TRBV23-1
d_gene: TRBD1
CDR3aa: CASSQGRQGEANYGYTF
CDR3nt: TGCGCCAGCAGTCAGGGGAGACAGGGGGAAGCTAACTATGGCTACACCTTC

abundance: once
j_gene: TRBJ2-3
v_gene: TRBV7-3
d_gene: TRBD2
CDR3aa: CASSSGTSGSGTDTQYF
CDR3nt: TGTGCCAGCAGCTCTGGGACTAGCGGGAGCGGCACAGATACGCAGTATTTT

abundance: .
j_gene: TRBJ1-3
v_gene: TRBV19
d_gene: TRBD1
CDR3aa: CASSSENRGTHSGNTIYF
CDR3nt: TGTGCCAGTAGTTCTGAAAACAGGGGAACGCACTCTGGAAACACCATATATTTT

abundance: .
j_gene: TRBJ2-5
v_gene: TRBV27
d_gene: TRBD1
CDR3aa: CASSWSGTGGSRAQYF
CDR3nt: TGTGCCAGCAGCTGGAGCGGGACAGGGGGCTCCCGGGCCCAGTACTTC

abundance: once
j_gene: TRBJ2-1
v_gene: TRBV5-1
d_gene: .
CDR3aa: CASSRDRSSYNEQFF
CDR3nt: TGCGCCAGCAGCAGAGACAGAAGCTCCTACAATGAGCAGTTCTTC

abundance: .
j_gene: TRBJ2-2
v_gene: TRBV6-6
d_gene: .
CDR3aa: CASYPQGTNTGELFF
CDR3nt: TGTGCCAGCTACCCCCAGGGGACCAACACCGGGGAGCTGTTTTTT

abundance: .
j_gene: TRBJ2-1
v_gene: TRBV28
d_gene: TRBD2
CDR3aa: CASSFGRLAGGPYFNEQFF
CDR3nt: TGTGCCAGCAGTTTTGGGAGACTAGCGGGAGGGCCTTATTTCAATGAGCAGTTCTTC

abundance: .
j_gene: TRBJ1-5
v_gene: TRBV19
d_gene: TRBD1
CDR3aa: CASNTPGTGNQPQHF
CDR3nt: TGTGCCAGTAACACACCCGGGACAGGGAATCAGCCCCAGCATTTT

abundance: .
j_gene: TRBJ1-2
v_gene: TRBV6-1
d_gene: .
CDR3aa: CASSERQENYGYTF
CDR3nt: TGTGCCAGCAGTGAGCGTCAGGAAAACTATGGCTACACCTTC

abundance: .
j_gene: TRBJ2-7
v_gene: TRBV15
d_gene: TRBD1
CDR3aa: CATSANRLRTGGPEQYF
CDR3nt: TGTGCCACCAGCGCTAACCGTCTTCGGACAGGGGGTCCCGAGCAGTACTTC

abundance: .
j_gene: TRBJ2-1
v_gene: TRBV29-1
d_gene: .
CDR3aa: CSCSGSVLEQFF
CDR3nt: TGCAGTTGTTCGGGCAGCGTCTTGGAGCAGTTCTTC

abundance: once
j_gene: TRBJ2-5
v_gene: TRBV30
d_gene: .
CDR3aa: CAWSPQLGGYETQYF
CDR3nt: TGTGCCTGGAGCCCACAGTTGGGCGGGTATGAGACCCAGTACTTC

abundance: .
j_gene: TRBJ1-3
v_gene: TRBV20-1
d_gene: .
CDR3aa: CSAPLGNTIYF
CDR3nt: TGCAGTGCGCCTCTGGGAAACACCATATATTTT

abundance: .
j_gene: TRBJ2-7
v_gene: TRBV6-5
d_gene: .
CDR3aa: CASSYVGNYEQYF
CDR3nt: TGTGCCAGCAGTTACGTCGGGAACTACGAGCAGTACTTC

abundance: .
j_gene: TRBJ2-3
v_gene: TRBV6-7
d_gene: TRBD1
CDR3aa: CASSPGQGTGEGGPQATDTQYF
CDR3nt: TGTGCCAGCAGCCCTGGTCAGGGGACAGGGGAAGGGGGACCCCAGGCCACAGATACGCAGTATTTT

abundance: .
j_gene: TRBJ1-2
v_gene: TRBV28
d_gene: .
CDR3aa: CASREANYGYTF
CDR3nt: TGTGCCAGCAGGGAAGCTAACTATGGCTACACCTTC

abundance: medium-sized
j_gene: TRBJ2-2
v_gene: TRBV27
d_gene: TRBD2
CDR3aa: CASSLVPPGLAGVRNTGELFF
CDR3nt: TGTGCCAGCAGTTTAGTACCCCCGGGACTAGCGGGAGTTAGGAACACCGGGGAGCTGTTTTTT

abundance: .
j_gene: TRBJ1-5
v_gene: TRBV28
d_gene: .
CDR3aa: CASSHTGFGSNQPQHF
CDR3nt: TGTGCCAGCAGTCATACAGGTTTCGGAAGCAATCAGCCCCAGCATTTT

abundance: .
j_gene: TRBJ2-7
v_gene: TRBV4-1
d_gene: TRBD1
CDR3aa: CASSQVLRMGQVANEQYF
CDR3nt: TGCGCCAGCAGCCAAGTTCTTAGGATGGGACAGGTGGCCAACGAGCAGTACTTC

abundance: .
j_gene: TRBJ2-5
v_gene: TRBV5-4
d_gene: .
CDR3aa: CASSSGQHQAKETQYF
CDR3nt: TGTGCCAGCAGCTCTGGACAGCACCAGGCTAAAGAGACCCAGTACTTC

abundance: .
j_gene: TRBJ1-3
v_gene: TRBV7-9
d_gene: .
CDR3aa: CASSLEGRRSLGNTIYF
CDR3nt: TGTGCCAGCAGCTTAGAGGGGCGGCGTTCCCTCGGAAACACCATATATTTT

abundance: .
j_gene: TRBJ1-3
v_gene: TRBV4-2
d_gene: .
CDR3aa: CASSQTESSGNTIYF
CDR3nt: TGTGCCAGCAGCCAGACAGAGAGCTCTGGAAACACCATATATTTT

abundance: .
j_gene: TRBJ1-6
v_gene: TRBV7-9
d_gene: TRBD1
CDR3aa: CASSLGTGDNSPLHF
CDR3nt: TGTGCCAGCAGCTTAGGGACAGGGGATAATTCACCCCTCCACTTT

abundance: .
j_gene: TRBJ1-3
v_gene: TRBV19
d_gene: .
CDR3aa: CASSREATDSASGNTIYF
CDR3nt: TGTGCCAGTAGTAGAGAGGCAACGGACAGTGCCTCTGGAAACACCATATATTTT

abundance: .
j_gene: TRBJ2-3
v_gene: TRBV6-5
d_gene: .
CDR3aa: CASSYQRGKSTDTQYF
CDR3nt: TGTGCCAGCAGTTACCAACGCGGGAAGAGCACAGATACGCAGTATTTT

abundance: .
j_gene: TRBJ1-4
v_gene: TRBV28
d_gene: TRBD1
CDR3aa: CASSPDRGPTNEKLFF
CDR3nt: TGTGCCAGCAGCCCAGACAGGGGTCCAACTAATGAAAAACTGTTTTTT